A single sample is the source of the 8 T cell receptor beta chains below, sequenced in a study of blood T cell repertoires in COVID-19. Sequenced by immunoSEQ multiplex PCR; TCRdb stores in-frame clones only, minus some. The table includes approximately 170,000 clones, 65% to 90% detected once. The sample consisted of peripheral blood. These receptors were collected from a man over 45 with active or convalescent COVID-19.

DNA for the CDR3: TGTGCCAGCAGTGAATTCGGGGAGACCCAGTACTTC. Amino acid sequence: CASSEFGETQYF. V is TRBV25-1 and J is TRBJ2-5; D is unresolved. The germline CDR1 and CDR2 sequences are MGHDK and SYGVNS. This CDR3 region has 12 residues. V was pared by 1 base and J by 5 bases, with 5 bases between.

This clone was observed once. The rearrangement links TRBV5-1 to TRBJ1-2; TRBD1 matches at 8 bases. CDR1 is SGHRS, CDR2 YFSETQ, per germline. This CDR3 has 15 amino acids. J gave up 3 bases and V 4 bases, and 8 bases lay outside the gene matches. The CDR3 DNA follows: TGCGCCAGCAGCCAAGGACAGGGTAACGACTATGGCTACACCTTC. Residues: CASSQGQGNDYGYTF. The complete variable domain, with remaining parts taken from reference TRBV5-1 and TRBJ1-2, reads KAGVTQTPRYLIKTRGQQVTLSCSPISGHRSVSWYQQTPGQGLQFLFEYFSETQRNKGNFPGRFSGRQFSNSRSEMNVSTLELGDSALYLCASSQGQGNDYGYTFGSGTRLTVV.

For the CDR3, the DNA is TGTGCCAGCAGCTTAGAGGGGGCCCCGAGCTCCTATAATTCACCCCTCCACTTT. Protein: CASSLEGAPSSYNSPLHF. V and J are TRBV7-9 and TRBJ1-6; 7 nucleotides agree with TRBD1. V gave up 1 base and J gave up 0 bases; unmatched junction bases: 6. The CDR3 has 18 amino acids. The germline gives CDR1 SEHNR, CDR2 FQNEAQ (reference sequence). The variable domain in full, completed from reference TRBV7-9 and TRBJ1-6, reads DTGVSQNPRHKITKRGQNVTFRCDPISEHNRLYWYRQTLGQGPEFLTYFQNEAQLEKSRLLSDRFSAERPKGSFSTLEIQRTEQGDSAMYLCASSLEGAPSSYNSPLHFGNGTRLTVT.

The V call is TRBV28, the J call TRBJ2-1, with 7 bases identical to TRBD1. The V gene's germline CDR1 is MDHEN and CDR2 SYDVKM. Trimming at V came to 3 bases and at J to 15 bases, leaving 8 bases not matched to a gene. This CDR3 is 12 amino acids long. CDR3 sequence: CASSFLDRVAFF. Written as DNA, the CDR3 is TGTGCCAGCAGTTTCCTTGACAGGGTAGCGTTCTTC.

The rearrangement links TRBV30 to TRBJ1-2; D gene uncertain. V shed 6 bases and J shed 6 bases, with 20 bases lying between them. Germline CDR1 GTSNPN, CDR2 SVGIG (reference sequence). The CDR3 is 14 residues long. CDR3 amino acids: CACPQQSRYHGYTF. The CDR3 DNA reads TGTGCCTGCCCTCAACAGTCCAGATACCATGGCTACACCTTC.

This sequence joins TRBV28 and TRBJ2-7, with D perhaps TRBD2 (5 bases). Per the germline V gene, CDR1 is MDHEN and CDR2 is SYDVKM. This CDR3 is built from 14 residues. Trimming stripped 3 bases from V and 1 base from J, with 10 bases between. The CDR3 loop reads CASSFPGSSYEQYF. CDR3 in DNA: TGTGCCAGCAGTTTCCCGGGGTCGTCCTACGAGCAGTACTTC.

The chain carries TRBV11-2 and TRBJ2-7, with TRBD1 matching 7 bases. Unmatched junction bases numbered 4, after V lost 5 bases and J lost 3 bases. Germline values: CDR1 SGHAT, CDR2 FQNNGV. The CDR3 spans 13 residues. The CDR3: CASSMTGSYEQYF. The CDR3 bases are TGTGCCAGCAGCATGACAGGGAGCTACGAGCAGTACTTC.

The chain joins TRBV7-2 to TRBJ1-4; a possible D gene is TRBD1 (5 bases). The CDR3 is 16 residues long. Trimming cost V 1 base and J 0 bases, with 9 bases left between them. The germline gives CDR1 SGHTA, CDR2 FQGNSA. The chain's CDR3 is CASSLVGRATNEKLFF. DNA of the CDR3: TGTGCCAGCAGCTTAGTGGGCAGGGCAACTAATGAAAAACTGTTTTTT.